These 9 T cell receptor beta chains came from one sample sequenced in a study of CD4 T cells in relation to SARS-CoV-2 and coronaviruses. The assay was immunoSEQ multiplex PCR, and TCRdb's table has in-frame clones only and misses some. The sample records some 40,000 clones, roughly 85% being singletons. The source material was memory CD4+ T cells from PBMCs. These TCRs come from an adult with COVID-19.

This chain links TRBV27 with TRBJ2-1, with D possibly TRBD1 on 5 matching bases. Trimming stripped 11 bases from V and 0 bases from J, with 11 bases between. The CDR3 runs 13 residues. From germline, CDR1 is MNHEY and CDR2 SMNVEV (reference sequence). CDR3 bases: TGTGCCTCTCGAAGGGGCTCCTACAATGAGCAGTTCTTC. Protein sequence: CASRRGSYNEQFF.

The chain joins TRBV4-1 to TRBJ1-5; 7 bases map to TRBD1. This CDR3 is built from 17 residues. CDR1 is MGHRA, CDR2 YSYEKL, per germline. V lost 0 bases to trimming and J lost 3 bases; unmatched junction nucleotides: 8. CDR3 coding DNA: TGCGCCAGCAGCCAAGATCAAACGGGACAGATCAATCAGCCCCAGCATTTT. It codes for CASSQDQTGQINQPQHF.

This clone was observed once. V is TRBV28 and J is TRBJ2-7; no reliable D call. Trimming stripped 4 bases from V and 5 bases from J, with 15 bases between. From germline, CDR1 is MDHEN and CDR2 SYDVKM. This CDR3 region has 14 residues. CDR3 in DNA: TGTGCCAGCAGTTCTCTAGTGTCGGGTCACGAGCAGTACTTC. Translation gives CASSSLVSGHEQYF.

The gene calls are TRBV6-5 and TRBJ2-7, with 9 bases matching TRBD2. The germline gives CDR1 MNHEY, CDR2 SVGAGI. Germline trimming cut 0 bases from V and 5 bases from J; bases unmatched to any gene: 5. The CDR3 loop spans 15 amino acids. The CDR3 bases are TGTGCCAGCAGTTACTCGAATAGCGGGAGTGACGAGCAGTACTTC. Protein sequence: CASSYSNSGSDEQYF.

The chain uses TRBV6-1 and TRBJ2-3; 14 bases match TRBD2. CDR1 is MNHNS, CDR2 SASEGT, per germline. The V gene end was trimmed by 2 bases and the J gene end by 6 bases; junction bases not matched to a gene: 10. The CDR3 totals 18 residues. CDR3 sequence: CASSEIPGLAGVGDTQYF. For the CDR3, the DNA is TGTGCCAGCAGTGAAATCCCGGGACTAGCGGGAGTAGGGGATACGCAGTATTTT.

The rearrangement uses TRBV10-3 and TRBJ1-1, with a tentative D call TRBD1 (6 bases). This CDR3 region has 13 residues. V lost 5 bases and J 4 bases, leaving 11 bases between the germline ends. Germline lookup yields CDR1 ENHRY and CDR2 SYGVKD. The CDR3 here is CAISNRDSTEAFF. Here the CDR3 DNA reads TGTGCCATCAGTAACAGGGATAGCACTGAAGCTTTCTTT.

The chain couples TRBV4-3 to TRBJ2-3, with a possible D match to TRBD1 (6 bases). The CDR3 is 16 residues long. The germline V gene encodes CDR1 LGHNA and CDR2 YSLEER. Trimming removed 0 bases at V and 2 bases at J, with 12 bases between. CDR3 DNA sequence: TGCGCCAGCAGCCAAGATTGGGGGACACACACAGATACGCAGTATTTT. Its protein product is CASSQDWGTHTDTQYF.

V usage is TRBV5-1 and J usage is TRBJ2-6; D remains unclear. Trimming took 0 bases from V and 0 from J, leaving 10 bases between them. Germline-derived CDR1 and CDR2 are SGHRS and YFSETQ. There are 17 residues in the CDR3. In nucleotides, the CDR3 is TGCGCCAGCAGCTTGGTCCCCGTTACCTCTGGGGCCAACGTCCTGACTTTC. Its protein product is CASSLVPVTSGANVLTF.

This rearrangement joins TRBV7-8 to TRBJ2-2; 7 positions match TRBD2. The germline V gene has CDR1 SGHVS and CDR2 FQNEAQ. The length of the CDR3 is 15 residues. J was trimmed by 6 bases and V by 1 base; bases with no gene match: 5. The CDR3 here is CASSLGTSKAGELFF. DNA for the CDR3: TGTGCCAGCAGCTTAGGGACTAGTAAGGCCGGGGAGCTGTTTTTT.